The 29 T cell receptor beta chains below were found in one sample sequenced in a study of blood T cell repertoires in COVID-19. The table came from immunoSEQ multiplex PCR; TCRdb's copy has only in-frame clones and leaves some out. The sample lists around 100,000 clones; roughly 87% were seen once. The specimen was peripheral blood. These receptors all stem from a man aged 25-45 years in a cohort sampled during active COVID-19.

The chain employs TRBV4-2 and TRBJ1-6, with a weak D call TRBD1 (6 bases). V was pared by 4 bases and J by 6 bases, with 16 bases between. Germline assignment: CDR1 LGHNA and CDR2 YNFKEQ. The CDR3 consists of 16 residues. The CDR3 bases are TGTGCCAGCAGCCCAAGGTATGGGACAATTAATTCACCCCTCCACTTT. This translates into CASSPRYGTINSPLHF.

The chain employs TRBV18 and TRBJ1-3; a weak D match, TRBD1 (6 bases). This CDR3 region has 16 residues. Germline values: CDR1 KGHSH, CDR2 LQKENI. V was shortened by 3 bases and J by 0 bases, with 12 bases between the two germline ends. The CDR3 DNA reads TGTGCCAGCTCACCTGGACAGTTGAACTCTGGAAACACCATATATTTT. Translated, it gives CASSPGQLNSGNTIYF.

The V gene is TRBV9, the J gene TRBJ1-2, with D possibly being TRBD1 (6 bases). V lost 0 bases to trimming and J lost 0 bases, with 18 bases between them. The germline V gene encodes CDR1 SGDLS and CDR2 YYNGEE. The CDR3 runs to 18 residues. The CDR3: CASSVARQGLRANYGYTF. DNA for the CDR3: TGTGCCAGCAGCGTAGCTCGGCAGGGGCTGCGAGCTAACTATGGCTACACCTTC.

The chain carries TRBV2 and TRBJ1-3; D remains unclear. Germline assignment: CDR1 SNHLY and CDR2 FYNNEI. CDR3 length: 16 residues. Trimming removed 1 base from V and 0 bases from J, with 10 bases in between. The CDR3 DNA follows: TGTGCCAGCAGTGAAGAGACACCGAGCTCTGGAAACACCATATATTTT. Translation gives CASSEETPSSGNTIYF.

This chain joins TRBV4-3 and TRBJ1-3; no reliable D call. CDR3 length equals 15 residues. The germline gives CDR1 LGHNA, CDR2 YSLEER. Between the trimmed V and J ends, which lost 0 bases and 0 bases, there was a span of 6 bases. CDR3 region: CASSQDYSSGNTIYF. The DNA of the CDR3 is TGCGCCAGCAGCCAAGATTACAGCTCTGGAAACACCATATATTTT.

The CDR3 DNA reads TGTGCCAGCAGCCGCCGGTGGACAGGGGGGAGTATCACTGAAGCTTTCTTT. It encodes CASSRRWTGGSITEAFF. The chain employs TRBV3-1 (or the pseudogene TRBV3-2) and TRBJ1-1; 10 nucleotides agree with TRBD1. Germline V gene sequence: CDR1 LGHDT, CDR2 YNNKEL (reference sequence). J was trimmed by 4 bases and V by 4 bases; bases with no gene match: 12. The CDR3 contains 17 residues.

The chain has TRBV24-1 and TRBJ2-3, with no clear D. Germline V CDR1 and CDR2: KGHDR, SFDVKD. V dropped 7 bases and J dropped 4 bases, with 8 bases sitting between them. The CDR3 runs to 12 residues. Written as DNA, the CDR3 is TGTGCCACCAGCGCCGACTCAGATACGCAGTATTTT. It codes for CATSADSDTQYF.

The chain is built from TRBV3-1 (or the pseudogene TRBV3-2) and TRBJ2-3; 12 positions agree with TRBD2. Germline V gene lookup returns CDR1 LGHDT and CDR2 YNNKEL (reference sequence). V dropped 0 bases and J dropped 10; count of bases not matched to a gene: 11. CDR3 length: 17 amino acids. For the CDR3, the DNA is TGTGCCAGCAGCCAAGAGAGACTAGCGGGGGCCCGGGGCCCGCAGTATTTT. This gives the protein CASSQERLAGARGPQYF.

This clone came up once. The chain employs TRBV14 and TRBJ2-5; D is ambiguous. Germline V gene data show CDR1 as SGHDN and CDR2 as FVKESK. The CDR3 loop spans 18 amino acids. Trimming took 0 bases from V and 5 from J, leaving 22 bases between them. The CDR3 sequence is CASSQDPLPPIVSETQYF. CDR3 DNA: TGTGCCAGCAGCCAAGATCCCCTCCCACCTATAGTCTCGGAGACCCAGTACTTC.

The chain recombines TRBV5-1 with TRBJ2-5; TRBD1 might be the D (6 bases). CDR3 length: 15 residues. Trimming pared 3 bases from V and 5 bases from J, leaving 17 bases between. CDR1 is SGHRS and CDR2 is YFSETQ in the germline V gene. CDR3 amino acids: CASSSDSWGPETQYF. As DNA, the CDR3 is TGCGCCAGCAGCTCCGATTCCTGGGGGCCGGAGACCCAGTACTTC.

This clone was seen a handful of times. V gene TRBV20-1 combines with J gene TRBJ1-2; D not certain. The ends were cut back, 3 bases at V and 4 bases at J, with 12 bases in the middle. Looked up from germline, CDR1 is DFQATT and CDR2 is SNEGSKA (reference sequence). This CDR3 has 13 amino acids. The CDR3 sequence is CSASEGRFYGYTF. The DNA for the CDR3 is TGCAGTGCTAGTGAGGGCAGGTTCTATGGCTACACCTTC.

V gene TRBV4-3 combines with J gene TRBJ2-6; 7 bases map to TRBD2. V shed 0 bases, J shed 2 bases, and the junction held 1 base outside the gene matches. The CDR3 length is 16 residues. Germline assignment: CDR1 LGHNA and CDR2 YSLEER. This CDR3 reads CASSQDRGAGANVLTF. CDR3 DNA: TGCGCCAGCAGCCAAGATCGGGGGGCTGGGGCCAACGTCCTGACTTTC.

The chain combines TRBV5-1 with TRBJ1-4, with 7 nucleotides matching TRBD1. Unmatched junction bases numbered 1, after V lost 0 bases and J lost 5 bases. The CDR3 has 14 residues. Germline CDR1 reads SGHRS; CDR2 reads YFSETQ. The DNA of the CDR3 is TGCGCCAGCAGCTTGGGACAGGGAAATGAAAAACTGTTTTTT. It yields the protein CASSLGQGNEKLFF.

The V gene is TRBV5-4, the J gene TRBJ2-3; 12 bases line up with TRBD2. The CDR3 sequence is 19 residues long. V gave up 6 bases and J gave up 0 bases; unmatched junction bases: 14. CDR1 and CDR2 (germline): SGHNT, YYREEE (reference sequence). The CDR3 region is CASTAGLAGGKTSTDTQYF. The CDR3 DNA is TGTGCCAGCACCGCCGGGCTAGCGGGGGGGAAAACTAGCACAGATACGCAGTATTTT.

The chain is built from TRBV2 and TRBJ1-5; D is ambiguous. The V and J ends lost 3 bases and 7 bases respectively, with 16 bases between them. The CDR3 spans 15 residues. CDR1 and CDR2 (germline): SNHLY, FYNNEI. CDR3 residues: CASSDPAILTQPQHF. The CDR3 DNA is TGTGCCAGCAGTGACCCCGCTATCCTCACCCAGCCCCAGCATTTT.

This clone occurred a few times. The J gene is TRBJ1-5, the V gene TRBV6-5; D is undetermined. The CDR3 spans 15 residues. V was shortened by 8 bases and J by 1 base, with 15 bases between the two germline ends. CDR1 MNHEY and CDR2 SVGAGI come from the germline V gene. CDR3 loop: CASSLRGGSNQPQHF. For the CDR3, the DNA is TGTGCCAGCTCCTTACGGGGAGGGAGCAATCAGCCCCAGCATTTT.

In DNA, the CDR3 is TGCGCCAGCAGCAACAGACAGGGGAACACTGAAGCTTTCTTT. Its protein is CASSNRQGNTEAFF. V usage is TRBV5-1 and J usage is TRBJ1-1, with TRBD1 matching over 7 bases. This CDR3 is 14 amino acids long. After removal of 4 bases from V and 1 base from J, the junction contained 4 bases not matched to a gene. Looked up from germline, CDR1 is SGHRS and CDR2 is YFSETQ.

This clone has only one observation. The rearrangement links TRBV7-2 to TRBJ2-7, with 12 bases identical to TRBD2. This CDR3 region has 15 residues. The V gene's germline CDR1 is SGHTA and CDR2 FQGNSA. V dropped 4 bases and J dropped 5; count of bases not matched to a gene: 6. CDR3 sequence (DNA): TGTGCCAGCAGCTCGACTAGCGGGGGCTTCAACGAGCAGTACTTC. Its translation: CASSSTSGGFNEQYF.

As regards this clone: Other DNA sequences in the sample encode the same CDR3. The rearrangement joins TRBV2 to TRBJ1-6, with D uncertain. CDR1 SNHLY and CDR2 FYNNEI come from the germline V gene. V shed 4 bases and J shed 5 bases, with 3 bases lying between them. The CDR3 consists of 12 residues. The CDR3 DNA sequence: TGTGCCAGCAGTGCAGATAATTCACCCCTCCACTTT. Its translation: CASSADNSPLHF.

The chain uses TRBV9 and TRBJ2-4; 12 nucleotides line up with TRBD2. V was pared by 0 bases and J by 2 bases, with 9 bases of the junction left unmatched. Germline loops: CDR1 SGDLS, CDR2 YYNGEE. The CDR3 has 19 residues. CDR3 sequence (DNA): TGTGCCAGCAGCGTAGAAGGGCTAGCGGGGGGGCCGACCAAAAACATTCAGTACTTC. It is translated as CASSVEGLAGGPTKNIQYF.

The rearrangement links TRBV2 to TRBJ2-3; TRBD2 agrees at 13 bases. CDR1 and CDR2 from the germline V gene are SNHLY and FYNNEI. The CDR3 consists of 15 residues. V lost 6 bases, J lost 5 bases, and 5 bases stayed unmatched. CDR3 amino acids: CASRVTSGRGDTQYF. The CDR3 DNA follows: TGTGCCAGCAGGGTAACTAGCGGGAGGGGAGATACGCAGTATTTT.

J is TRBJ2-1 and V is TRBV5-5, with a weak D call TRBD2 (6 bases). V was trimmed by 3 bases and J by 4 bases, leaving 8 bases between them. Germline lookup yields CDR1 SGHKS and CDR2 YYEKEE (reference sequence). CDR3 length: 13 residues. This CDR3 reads CASSSGLYNEQFF. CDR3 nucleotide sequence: TGTGCCAGCAGCTCCGGACTATACAATGAGCAGTTCTTC. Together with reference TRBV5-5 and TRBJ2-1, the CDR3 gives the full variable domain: DAGVTQSPTHLIKTRGQQVTLRCSPISGHKSVSWYQQVLGQGPQFIFQYYEKEERGRGNFPDRFSARQFPNYSSELNVNALLLGDSALYLCASSSGLYNEQFFGPGTRLTVL.

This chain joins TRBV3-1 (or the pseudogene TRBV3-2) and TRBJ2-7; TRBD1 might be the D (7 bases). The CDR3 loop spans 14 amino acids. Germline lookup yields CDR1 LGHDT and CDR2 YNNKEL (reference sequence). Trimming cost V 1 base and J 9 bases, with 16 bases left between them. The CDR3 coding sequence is TGTGCCAGCAGCCAAGCGGCAGGGGGGACCGGGCAGTACTTC. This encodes CASSQAAGGTGQYF.

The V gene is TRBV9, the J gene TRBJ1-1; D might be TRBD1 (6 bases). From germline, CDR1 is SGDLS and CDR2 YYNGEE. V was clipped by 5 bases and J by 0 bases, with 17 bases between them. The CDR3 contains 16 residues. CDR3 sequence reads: CASSLGGRILNTEAFF. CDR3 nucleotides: TGTGCCAGCAGTCTCGGGGGGCGGATTCTGAACACTGAAGCTTTCTTT.

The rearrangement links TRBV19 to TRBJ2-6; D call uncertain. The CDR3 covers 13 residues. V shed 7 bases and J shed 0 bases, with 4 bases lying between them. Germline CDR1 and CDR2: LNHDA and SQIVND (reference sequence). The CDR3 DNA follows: TGTGCCAGTACAGGCTCTGGGGCCAACGTCCTGACTTTC. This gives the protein CASTGSGANVLTF.

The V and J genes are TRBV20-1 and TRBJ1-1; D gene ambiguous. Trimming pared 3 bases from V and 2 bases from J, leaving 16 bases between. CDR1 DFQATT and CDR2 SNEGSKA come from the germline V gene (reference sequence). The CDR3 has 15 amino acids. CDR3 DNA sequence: TGCAGTGCTAGTTTTCCATCTCGGGGTAACACTGAAGCTTTCTTT. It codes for CSASFPSRGNTEAFF.

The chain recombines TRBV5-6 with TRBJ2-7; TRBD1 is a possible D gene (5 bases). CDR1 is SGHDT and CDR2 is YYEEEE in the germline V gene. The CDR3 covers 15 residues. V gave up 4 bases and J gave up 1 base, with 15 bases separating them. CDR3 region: CASSPIGAPSYEQYF. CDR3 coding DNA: TGTGCCAGCAGCCCAATAGGGGCCCCATCCTACGAGCAGTACTTC. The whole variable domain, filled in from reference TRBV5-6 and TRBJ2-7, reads DAGVTQSPTHLIKTRGQQVTLRCSPKSGHDTVSWYQQALGQGPQFIFQYYEEEERQRGNFPDRFSGHQFPNYSSELNVNALLLGDSALYLCASSPIGAPSYEQYFGPGTRLTVT.

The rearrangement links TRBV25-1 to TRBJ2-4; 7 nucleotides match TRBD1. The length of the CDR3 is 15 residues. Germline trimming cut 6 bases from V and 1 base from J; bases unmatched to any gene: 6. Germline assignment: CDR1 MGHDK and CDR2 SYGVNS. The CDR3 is CASSAQGSAKNIQYF. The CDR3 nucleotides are TGTGCCAGCAGCGCACAGGGGTCGGCCAAAAACATTCAGTACTTC.

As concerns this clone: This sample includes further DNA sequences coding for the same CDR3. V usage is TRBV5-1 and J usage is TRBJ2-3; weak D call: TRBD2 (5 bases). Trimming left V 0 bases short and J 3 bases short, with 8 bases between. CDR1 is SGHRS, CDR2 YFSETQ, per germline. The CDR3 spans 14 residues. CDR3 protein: CASSLARGTDTQYF. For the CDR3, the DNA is TGCGCCAGCAGCTTGGCCCGGGGAACAGATACGCAGTATTTT.